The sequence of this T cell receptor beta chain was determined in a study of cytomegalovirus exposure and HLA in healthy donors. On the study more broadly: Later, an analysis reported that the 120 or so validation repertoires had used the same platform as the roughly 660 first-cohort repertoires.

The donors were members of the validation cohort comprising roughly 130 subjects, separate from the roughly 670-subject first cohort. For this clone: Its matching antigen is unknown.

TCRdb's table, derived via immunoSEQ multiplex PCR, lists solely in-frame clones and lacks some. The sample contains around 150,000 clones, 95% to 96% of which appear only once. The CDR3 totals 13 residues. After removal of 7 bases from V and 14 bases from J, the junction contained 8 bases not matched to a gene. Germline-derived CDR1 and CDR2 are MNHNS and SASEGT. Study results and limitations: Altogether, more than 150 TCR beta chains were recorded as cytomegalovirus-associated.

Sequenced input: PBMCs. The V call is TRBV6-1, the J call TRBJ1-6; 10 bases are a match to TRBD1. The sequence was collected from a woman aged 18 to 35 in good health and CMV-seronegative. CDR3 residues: CASTTGGRWALHF. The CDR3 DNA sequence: TGTGCCAGCACGACAGGGGGCAGGTGGGCCCTCCACTTT.